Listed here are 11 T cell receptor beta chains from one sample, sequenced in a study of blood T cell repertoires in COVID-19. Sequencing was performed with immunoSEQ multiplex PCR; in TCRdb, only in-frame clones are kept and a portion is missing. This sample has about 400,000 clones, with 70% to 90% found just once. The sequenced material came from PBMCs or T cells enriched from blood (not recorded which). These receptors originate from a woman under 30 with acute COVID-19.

CDR3 sequence: CASSRTLGQVDEKLFF. The DNA of the CDR3 is TGTGCCAGCTCCCGCACCTTGGGACAGGTCGACGAAAAACTGTTTTTT. This chain joins TRBV18 and TRBJ1-4; 8 bases agree with TRBD1. The junction had 14 bases not matched to a gene; V was cut back by 6 bases and J by 8 bases. This CDR3 spans 16 amino acids. Germline lookup yields CDR1 KGHSH and CDR2 LQKENI.

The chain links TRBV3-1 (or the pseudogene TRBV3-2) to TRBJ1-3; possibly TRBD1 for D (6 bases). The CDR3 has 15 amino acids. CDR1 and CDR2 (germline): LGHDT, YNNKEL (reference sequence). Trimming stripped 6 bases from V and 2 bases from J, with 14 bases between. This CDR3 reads CASSFDRMPGNTIYF. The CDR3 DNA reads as TGTGCCAGCAGTTTCGACAGGATGCCTGGAAACACCATATATTTT.

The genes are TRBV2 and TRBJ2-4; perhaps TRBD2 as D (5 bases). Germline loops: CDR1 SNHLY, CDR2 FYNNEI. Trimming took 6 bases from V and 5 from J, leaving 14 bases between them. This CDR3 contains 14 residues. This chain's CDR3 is CASRTGRGENIQYF. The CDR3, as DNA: TGTGCCAGCAGGACCGGACGGGGAGAAAACATTCAGTACTTC.

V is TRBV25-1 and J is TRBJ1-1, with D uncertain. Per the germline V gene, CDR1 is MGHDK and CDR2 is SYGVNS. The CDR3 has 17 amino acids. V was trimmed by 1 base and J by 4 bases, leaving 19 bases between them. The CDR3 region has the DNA TGTGCCAGCAGTGAATTAGCGTTCGGCCCTCTAGGCACTGAAGCTTTCTTT. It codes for CASSELAFGPLGTEAFF.

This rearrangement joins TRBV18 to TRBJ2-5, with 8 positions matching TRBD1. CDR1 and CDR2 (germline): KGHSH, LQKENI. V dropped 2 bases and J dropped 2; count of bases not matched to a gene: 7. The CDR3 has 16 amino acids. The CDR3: CASSPTDRGWQETQYF. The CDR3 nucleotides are TGTGCCAGCTCACCAACAGACAGGGGATGGCAAGAGACCCAGTACTTC. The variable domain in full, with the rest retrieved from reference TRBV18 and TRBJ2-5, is NAGVMQNPRHLVRRRGQEARLRCSPMKGHSHVYWYRQLPEEGLKFMVYLQKENIIDESGMPKERFSAEFPKEGPSILRIQQVVRGDSAAYFCASSPTDRGWQETQYFGPGTRLLVL.

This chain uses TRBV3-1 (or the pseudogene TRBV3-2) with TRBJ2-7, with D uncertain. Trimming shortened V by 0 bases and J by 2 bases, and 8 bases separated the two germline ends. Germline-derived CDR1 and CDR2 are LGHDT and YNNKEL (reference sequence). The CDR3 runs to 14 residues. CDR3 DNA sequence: TGTGCCAGCAGCCAAGAGCACTATACCTACGAGCAGTACTTC. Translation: CASSQEHYTYEQYF.

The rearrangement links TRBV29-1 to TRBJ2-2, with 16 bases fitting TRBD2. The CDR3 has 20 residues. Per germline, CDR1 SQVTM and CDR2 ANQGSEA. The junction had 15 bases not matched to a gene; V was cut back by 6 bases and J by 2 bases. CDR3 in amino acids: CSVLGTGGLAGGRNTGELFF. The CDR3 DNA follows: TGCAGCGTCCTCGGGACAGGGGGACTAGCGGGAGGGCGCAACACCGGGGAGCTGTTTTTT.

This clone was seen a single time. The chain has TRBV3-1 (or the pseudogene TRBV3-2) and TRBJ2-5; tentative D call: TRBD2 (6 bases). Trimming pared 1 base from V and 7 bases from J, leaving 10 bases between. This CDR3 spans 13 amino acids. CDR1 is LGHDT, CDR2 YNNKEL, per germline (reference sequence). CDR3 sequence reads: CASSQVSSATQYF. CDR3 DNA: TGTGCCAGCAGCCAAGTTTCTAGCGCGACCCAGTACTTC.

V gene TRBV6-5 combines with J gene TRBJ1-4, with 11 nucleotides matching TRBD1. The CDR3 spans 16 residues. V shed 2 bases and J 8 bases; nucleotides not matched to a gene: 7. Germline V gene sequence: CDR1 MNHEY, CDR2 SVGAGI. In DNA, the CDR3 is TGTGCCAGCAGTTACGCGGGACAGGGGGGATACGAAAAACTGTTTTTT. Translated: CASSYAGQGGYEKLFF.

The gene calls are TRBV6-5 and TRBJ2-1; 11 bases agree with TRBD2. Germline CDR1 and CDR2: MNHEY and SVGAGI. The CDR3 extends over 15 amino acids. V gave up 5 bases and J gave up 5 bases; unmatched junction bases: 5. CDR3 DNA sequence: TGTGCCAGCAGTCCGGGACTAGCGGCCAACAATGAGCAGTTCTTC. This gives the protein CASSPGLAANNEQFF.

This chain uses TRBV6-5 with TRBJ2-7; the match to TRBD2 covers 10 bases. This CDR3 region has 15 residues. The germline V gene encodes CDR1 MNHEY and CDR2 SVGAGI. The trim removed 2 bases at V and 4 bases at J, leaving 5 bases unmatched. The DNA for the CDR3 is TGTGCCAGCAGTTACGATACTAGCGGGACATACGAGCAGTACTTC. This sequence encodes CASSYDTSGTYEQYF.